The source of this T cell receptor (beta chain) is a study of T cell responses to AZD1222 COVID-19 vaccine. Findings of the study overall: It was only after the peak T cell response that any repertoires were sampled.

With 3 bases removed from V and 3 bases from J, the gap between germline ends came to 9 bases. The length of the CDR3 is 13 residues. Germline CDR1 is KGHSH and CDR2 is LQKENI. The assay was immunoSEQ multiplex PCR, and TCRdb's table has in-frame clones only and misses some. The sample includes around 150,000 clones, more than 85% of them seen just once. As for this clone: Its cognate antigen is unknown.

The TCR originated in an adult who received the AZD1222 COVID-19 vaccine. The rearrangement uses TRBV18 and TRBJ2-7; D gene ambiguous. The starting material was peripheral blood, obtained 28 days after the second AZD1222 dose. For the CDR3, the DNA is TGTGCCAGCTCACCGTGGCTTGACTACGAGCAGTACTTC. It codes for CASSPWLDYEQYF.